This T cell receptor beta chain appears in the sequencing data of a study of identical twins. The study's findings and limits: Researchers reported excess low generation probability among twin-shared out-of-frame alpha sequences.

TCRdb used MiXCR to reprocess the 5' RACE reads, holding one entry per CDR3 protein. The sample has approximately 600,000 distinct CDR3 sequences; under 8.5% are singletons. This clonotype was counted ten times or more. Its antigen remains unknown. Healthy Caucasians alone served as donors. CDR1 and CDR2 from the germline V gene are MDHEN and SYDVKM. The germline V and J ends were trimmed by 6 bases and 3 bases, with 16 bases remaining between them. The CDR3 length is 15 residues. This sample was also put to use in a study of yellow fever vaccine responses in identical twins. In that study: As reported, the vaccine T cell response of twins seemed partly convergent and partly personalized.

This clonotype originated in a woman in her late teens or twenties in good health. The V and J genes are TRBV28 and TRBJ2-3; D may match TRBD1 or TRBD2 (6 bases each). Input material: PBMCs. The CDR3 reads CASRGGTSGTDTQYF. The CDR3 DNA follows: TGTGCCAGCAGGGGCGGGACATCGGGAACAGATACGCAGTATTTT.